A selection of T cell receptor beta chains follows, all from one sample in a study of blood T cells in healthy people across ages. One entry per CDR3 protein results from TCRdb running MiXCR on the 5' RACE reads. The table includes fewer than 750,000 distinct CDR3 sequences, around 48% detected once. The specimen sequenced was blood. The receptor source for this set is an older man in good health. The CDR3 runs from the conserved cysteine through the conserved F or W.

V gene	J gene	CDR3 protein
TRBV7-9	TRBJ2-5	CASSKWGDSVETQYF
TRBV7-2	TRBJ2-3	CASSLFSDTQYF
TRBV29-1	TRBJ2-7	CSVGTSGDYEQYF
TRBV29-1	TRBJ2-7	CSVVRDQSYEQYF
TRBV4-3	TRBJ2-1	CASSPGLRYNEQFF
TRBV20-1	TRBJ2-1	CSAMPGLAVNEQFF
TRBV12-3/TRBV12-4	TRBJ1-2	CASSLVGGYGYTF
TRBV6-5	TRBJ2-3	CASSYFQGAVGDTQYF
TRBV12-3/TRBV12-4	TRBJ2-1	CASSFPGGLAGGFNEQFF
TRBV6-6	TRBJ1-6	CASRGTVNSPLHF
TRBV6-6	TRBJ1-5	CASSYEGTGGREPQHF
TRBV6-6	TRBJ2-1	CASSYLRGNEQFF
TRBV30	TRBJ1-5	CAWSERGNQPQHF
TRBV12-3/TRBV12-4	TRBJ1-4	CASSPPGQGGEKLFF
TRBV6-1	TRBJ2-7	CASSDQVQYF
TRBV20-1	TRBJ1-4	CSARDRATNEKLFF
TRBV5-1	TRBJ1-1	CASSLGGTGGSEAFF
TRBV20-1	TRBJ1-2	CSAITDRILYGYTF
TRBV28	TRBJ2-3	CASSLGGYTQYF
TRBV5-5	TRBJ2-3	CASSSPSGLGDTQYF
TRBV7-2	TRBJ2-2	CASSYDRISVGELFF
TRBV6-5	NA	CASSLWTGTEQYF
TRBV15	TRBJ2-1	CATSRFDRMNNEQFF
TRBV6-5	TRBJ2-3	CASSYGRVPDTQYF
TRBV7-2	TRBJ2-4	CASSTFRGRPAPDIQYF
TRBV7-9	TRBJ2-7	CASSEAGGYEQYF
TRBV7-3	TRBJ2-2	CASSYQAGRVGELFF
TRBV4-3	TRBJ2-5	CASSREVGQAGGSEQYF
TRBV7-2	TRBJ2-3	CASRFGQGGRDTQYF
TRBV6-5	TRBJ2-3	CASSYGSDIRADTQYF
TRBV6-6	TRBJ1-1	CASSYGPNTEAFF
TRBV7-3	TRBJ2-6	CASSLRPRSGANVLTF
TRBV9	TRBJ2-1	CASSVASTNREQFF
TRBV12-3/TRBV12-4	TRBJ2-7	CASSLGTQGSYEQYF
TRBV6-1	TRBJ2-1	CASSESPAGSYNEQFF